This T cell receptor (beta chain) was observed in a study of identical twins. The CDR3 is 17 residues long. Germline V gene data show CDR1 as SEHNR and CDR2 as FQNEAQ (reference sequence). V lost 5 bases and J lost 5; bases outside the gene matches: 15. Overall study results and limits: Zero-insertion analyses could be partly confounded by invariant MAIT and iNKT cells. Models, which agreed with sharing between unrelated individuals, nonetheless underestimated the out-of-frame TCR alpha sharing seen in monozygotic twins. The abundant beta clonotypes from cord blood had fewer insertions, and memory repertoires had none of this.

This clonotype has at least ten counts. The antigen remains unidentified. TCRdb ran MiXCR on the 5' RACE reads and lists one entry per CDR3 protein. Among about 570,000 distinct CDR3 sequences, nearly 10% were seen once, and the ten largest hold around 3.1%. These sequences were also reported in another study, on yellow fever vaccine responses in identical twins. According to that study: Twins showed a vaccine T cell response that reportedly seemed partly convergent, partly personalized.

The chain couples TRBV7-9 to TRBJ1-1, with 9 bases identical to TRBD1. The clonotype originates from a woman between 18 and 29 years old in good health. Sequencing input: PBMCs. As DNA, the CDR3 is TGTGCCAGCAGCCGGGGGACGTGGGACAGGGATGCAACTGAAGCTTTCTTT. This codes for CASSRGTWDRDATEAFF.